This record concerns one TCR beta chain sequence. Antigen specificity is unknown. PCR employed 60 Vbeta and 13 Jbeta primers. TCRdb's copy holds only in-frame clones and misses some; the assay was immunoSEQ multiplex PCR. The repertoire holds about 130,000 clones, with around 81% as singletons. This CDR3 region has 14 residues. In germline, CDR1 is MDHEN, CDR2 SYDVKM. V gave up 10 bases and J gave up 0 bases; unmatched junction bases: 8. This entry belongs to a study of cytomegalovirus exposure and HLA in healthy donors. Study-level findings and limits: The study carried out a later analysis of TCR beta sequences. It associated 15,000 to 20,000 of them with specific HLA alleles at a false discovery rate of 0.05. Indistinguishable V segments, including TRBV6-2 and TRBV6-3, were excluded. TCR beta chains associated with HLA were, in a later analysis, more clonally expanded than equally common others.

The specimen was PBMCs. V usage is TRBV28 and J usage is TRBJ1-1; TRBD1 matches 7 bases. This TCR was sampled from a man between 18 and 29 years old in good health and CMV-seronegative. CDR3 loop: CATTGVRMNTEAFF. As DNA, the CDR3 is TGTGCCACTACAGGGGTCCGGATGAACACTGAAGCTTTCTTT.